The rows below give T cell receptor beta chains drawn from one sample of a study of cytomegalovirus exposure and HLA in healthy donors. Clones were read by immunoSEQ multiplex PCR, and TCRdb kept only the in-frame ones, dropping some. The table records 140,000 or so clones, approximately 80% of them present only once. The sequenced material came from PBMCs. The receptors were gathered from a man aged 35 to 55 in good health and CMV-seronegative. Both conserved end residues are part of each CDR3. The order of the fields is D gene, V gene, clone size, J gene, CDR3 length, CDR3 protein, CDR3 DNA. The D gene is left open where the match is weak. Size is omitted from some rows. Given values are once, few, many or a class for expanded clones.

-	TRBV4-1	-	TRBJ1-5	16	CASSQDTQNSNQPQHF	TGCGCCAGCAGCCAAGATACACAAAATAGCAATCAGCCCCAGCATTTT
-	TRBV5-6	-	TRBJ2-1	14	CASSGDGDYNEQFF	TGTGCCAGCAGCGGCGACGGGGATTACAATGAGCAGTTCTTC
-	TRBV9	-	TRBJ2-7	13	CASSAPPIYEQYF	TGTGCCAGCAGCGCCCCCCCAATCTACGAGCAGTACTTC
-	TRBV7-8	-	TRBJ1-1	15	CASSLEAGRNTEAFF	TGTGCCAGCAGCTTAGAGGCGGGGAGGAACACTGAAGCTTTCTTT
TRBD1	TRBV5-6	-	TRBJ1-5	14	CASSLRDREQPQHF	TGTGCCAGCAGCTTGCGGGACAGGGAACAGCCCCAGCATTTT
TRBD1	TRBV6-1	-	TRBJ2-7	14	CASSSGGQAYEQYF	TGTGCCAGCAGTTCAGGGGGACAGGCCTACGAGCAGTACTTC
TRBD1	TRBV28	-	TRBJ1-5	14	CASRYRGTGQPQHF	TGTGCCAGCAGATACAGGGGCACGGGTCAGCCCCAGCATTTT
-	TRBV29-1	-	TRBJ1-1	12	CSVLKGDSWAFF	TGCAGCGTACTAAAAGGAGATTCGTGGGCTTTCTTT
TRBD1	TRBV7-2	-	TRBJ1-2	13	CASSPRDREGYSF	TGTGCCAGCAGCCCCCGGGACAGGGAGGGCTACTCCTTC
-	TRBV5-4	-	TRBJ1-4	16	CASSSPQDATNEKLFF	TGTGCCAGCAGCTCACCGCAGGATGCAACTAATGAAAAACTGTTTTTT
-	TRBV4-1	once	TRBJ2-5	13	CASSQRDSPTQYF	TGCGCCAGCAGCCAGCGGGACTCCCCGACCCAGTACTTC
TRBD1	TRBV6-6	-	TRBJ2-7	14	CASIKDRGRYEQYF	TGTGCCAGCATCAAGGACAGGGGGCGTTACGAGCAGTACTTC
TRBD1	TRBV18	-	TRBJ2-7	15	CASSPGSGGAGEQYF	TGTGCCAGCTCACCAGGCTCAGGGGGCGCGGGGGAGCAGTACTTC
TRBD1	TRBV19	-	TRBJ2-2	16	CASSPGQGANTGELFF	TGTGCCAGTAGCCCGGGACAGGGGGCGAACACCGGGGAGCTGTTTTTT
-	TRBV30	once	TRBJ2-7	14	CAWTGGGRSYEQYF	TGTGCCTGGACAGGCGGAGGGAGATCCTACGAGCAGTACTTC
TRBD2	TRBV6-4	once	TRBJ2-7	17	CAKRLETRRGGSYEQYF	TGTGCCAAACGCCTCGAGACCCGGCGGGGGGGCTCCTACGAGCAGTACTTC
TRBD1	TRBV4-1	once	TRBJ2-7	16	CASSQGPRQGAYEQYF	TGCGCCAGCAGCCAAGGACCGCGACAGGGGGCCTACGAGCAGTACTTC
TRBD2	TRBV11-2	few	TRBJ2-5	15	CASSLYGGAQETQYF	TGTGCCAGCAGCTTGTACGGGGGGGCCCAAGAGACCCAGTACTTC
-	TRBV7-9	-	TRBJ2-4	15	CASSRGGLSKNIQYF	TGTGCCAGCAGTAGGGGGGGGCTTTCCAAAAACATTCAGTACTTC
-	TRBV10-3	-	TRBJ1-4	14	CASNGGATNEKLFF	TGTGCCAGCAACGGGGGAGCCACTAATGAAAAACTGTTTTTT
TRBD1	TRBV5-4	-	TRBJ2-7	14	CASSPPSQGWEQYF	TGTGCCAGCAGCCCCCCCTCACAGGGGTGGGAGCAGTACTTC
-	TRBV19	-	TRBJ2-7	13	CASSSPPNYEQYF	TGTGCCAGTAGTAGTCCCCCCAACTACGAGCAGTACTTC
TRBD1	TRBV5-1	-	TRBJ2-5	15	CASSQDRGYQETQYF	TGCGCCAGCAGCCAGGACAGGGGGTACCAAGAGACCCAGTACTTC
TRBD1	TRBV27	-	TRBJ1-1	15	CASSPPDRRNTEAFF	TGTGCCAGCAGTCCCCCGGACAGGAGGAACACTGAAGCTTTCTTT
-	TRBV27	-	TRBJ2-7	13	CASSPDSAYEQYF	TGTGCCAGCAGTCCGGACAGCGCCTACGAGCAGTACTTC
TRBD1	TRBV5-1	-	TRBJ1-4	18	CASRDTGTGAGVYEKLFF	TGCGCCAGCAGGGATACCGGGACAGGGGCCGGGGTATATGAAAAACTGTTTTTT
TRBD2	TRBV29-1	once	TRBJ2-7	12	CSVDTGGYEQYF	TGCAGCGTGGATACGGGAGGCTACGAGCAGTACTTC
TRBD2	TRBV19	-	TRBJ2-5	15	CASRGQRGIQETQYF	TGTGCCAGTAGGGGCCAGCGGGGGATTCAAGAGACCCAGTACTTC
TRBD2	TRBV27	-	TRBJ2-1	15	CASSLGSGGFDEQFF	TGTGCCAGCAGTTTAGGTAGCGGGGGGTTCGATGAGCAGTTCTTC
-	TRBV14	-	TRBJ2-7	14	CASSQEPGYYEQYF	TGTGCCAGCAGCCAAGAGCCGGGATACTACGAGCAGTACTTC
-	TRBV7-9	-	TRBJ2-7	17	CASSSRAVETISYEQYF	TGTGCCAGCAGCTCACGAGCCGTGGAGACGATCTCCTACGAGCAGTACTTC
TRBD1	TRBV7-8	-	TRBJ2-5	17	CASSRQGASGRQETQYF	TGTGCCAGCAGCCGACAGGGGGCGTCCGGCCGCCAAGAGACCCAGTACTTC
-	TRBV7-2	-	TRBJ2-2	15	CASSPSLATAGELFF	TGTGCCAGCAGCCCATCTTTAGCGACCGCCGGGGAGCTGTTTTTT
-	TRBV9	-	TRBJ2-2	15	CASTLGGANTGELFF	TGTGCCAGCACCCTAGGGGGGGCCAACACCGGGGAGCTGTTTTTT
TRBD1	TRBV6-5	few	TRBJ2-1	15	CATSFTGGSYNEQFF	TGTGCCACCAGCTTTACAGGGGGCAGCTACAATGAGCAGTTCTTC
TRBD1	TRBV5-6	-	TRBJ1-1	14	CASSLFDRGTEAFF	TGTGCCAGCAGCTTGTTCGACAGGGGAACTGAAGCTTTCTTT
TRBD1	TRBV6-6	once	TRBJ1-4	14	CASSFGTAYEKLFF	TGTGCCAGCAGTTTCGGGACAGCGTACGAAAAACTGTTTTTT
-	TRBV6-6	few	TRBJ1-1	15	CASSYSTVMNTEAFF	TGTGCCAGCAGTTACTCGACAGTCATGAACACTGAAGCTTTCTTT
TRBD2	TRBV10-2	-	TRBJ2-1	15	CASSLAGGRVNEQFF	TGCGCCAGCAGTTTAGCGGGGGGGCGGGTAAATGAGCAGTTCTTC
TRBD1	TRBV7-9	few	TRBJ2-2	16	CASSLNTGGDTGELFF	TGTGCCAGCAGCTTAAATACAGGGGGCGACACCGGGGAGCTGTTTTTT
-	TRBV28	-	TRBJ1-5	15	CASSGGGGSNQPQHF	TGTGCCAGCAGTGGGGGAGGGGGGAGCAATCAGCCCCAGCATTTT